Only a few counts were recorded for the clone carrying this TCR beta chain. What it binds is unknown. The CDR3 extends over 15 amino acids. CDR1 and CDR2 from the germline V gene are SEHNR and FQNEAQ (reference sequence). Trimming took off 4 bases at V and 5 bases at J, with 17 bases between the two ends. The sample belongs to a study of response to subunit inactivated influenza vaccine. The study, taken as a whole, reports: Seasonal influenza vaccination, on each occasion, was suggested by the authors to recruit few new T cells.

TCRdb ran MiXCR on the RT-PCR reads and lists one entry per CDR3 protein. This table holds hundreds of thousands of distinct CDR3 sequences, around 16% found once. This receptor was identified in a man in his forties or fifties who received an inactivated influenza vaccine. J is TRBJ2-5 and V is TRBV7-9, with D perhaps matching TRBD1 or TRBD2 (5 bases each). The sequencing here drew on PBMCs from blood, taken about 13 days after vaccination. The CDR3 nucleotides read TGTGCCAGCAGCTATAAGACCGGGACCAGGGAGACCCAGTACTTC. Translating it yields CASSYKTGTRETQYF.